These 16 T cell receptor beta chains were all obtained from the same sample, sequenced in a study of T-cell reconstitution after alpha-beta-depleted transplantation in children. TCRbeta library preparation incorporated unique molecular identifiers. TCRdb recomputed calls from the PCR reads with MiXCR, one row per CDR3 protein. The sample has approximately 1,000,000 distinct CDR3 sequences, roughly 31% seen once. The sequences come from PBMCs, mostly from graft donor cells, collected 360 days after TCRalphabeta/CD19-depleted stem cell transplant. Receptors were obtained from a boy in the first two years of life who had a stem cell transplant for SCID, so the T cells may come from the graft donor.

This clonotype occurred a few times. V and J are TRBV7-2 and TRBJ2-3, with 10 bases matching TRBD2. CDR1 is SGHTA, CDR2 FQGNSA, per germline. V lost 5 bases, J lost 6 bases, and 8 bases stayed unmatched. CDR3 length: 15 residues. Here the CDR3 reads CASSQMKRGGDTQYF. The CDR3 DNA reads TGTGCCAGCAGCCAAATGAAGCGGGGGGGTGATACGCAGTATTTT.

The chain links TRBV7-2 to TRBJ2-3, with 8 bases that match TRBD2. With 1 base clipped from V and 0 bases from J, the junction kept 6 bases outside the gene matches. Germline CDR1 SGHTA, CDR2 FQGNSA. The CDR3 runs 17 residues. The DNA for the CDR3 is TGTGCCAGCAGCTTAGGACAGCGGGGGCACAGCACAGATACGCAGTATTTT. This codes for CASSLGQRGHSTDTQYF.

The V call is TRBV3-1, the J call TRBJ2-1, with 8 bases that match TRBD1. The CDR3 extends over 15 amino acids. In germline, CDR1 is LGHDT, CDR2 YNNKEL (reference sequence). J gave up 3 bases and V 2 bases, and 3 bases lay outside the gene matches. This CDR3 is CASSQRTGLYNEQFF. CDR3 in DNA: TGTGCCAGCAGCCAAAGGACAGGGCTCTACAATGAGCAGTTCTTC.

The CDR3 DNA reads as TGCAGTGCTAGAGATCGGTCAGCTGGGGCCAACGTCCTGACTTTC. Its translation: CSARDRSAGANVLTF. This sequence joins TRBV20-1 and TRBJ2-6; D is ambiguous. Trimming stripped 0 bases from V and 2 bases from J, with 8 bases between. Germline V gene data show CDR1 as DFQATT and CDR2 as SNEGSKA (reference sequence). This CDR3 region has 15 residues.

This clonotype was seen a handful of times. This rearrangement joins TRBV20-1 to TRBJ2-1; D not certain. This CDR3 comprises 11 residues. Germline V gene data show CDR1 as DFQATT and CDR2 as SNEGSKA (reference sequence). V lost 3 bases and J lost 7, with 7 bases in between. DNA of the CDR3: TGCAGTGCTAGTCATAGTAATGAGCAGTTCTTC. Amino acids: CSASHSNEQFF.

The V call is TRBV20-1, the J call TRBJ2-3; no firm D call. Trimming left V 5 bases short and J 5 bases short, with 23 bases between. The CDR3 sequence is 16 residues long. Looked up from germline, CDR1 is DFQATT and CDR2 is SNEGSKA (reference sequence). CDR3 coding DNA: TGCAGTGCTCCTTGGGCCTTTTCCTCATTGAGAGATACGCAGTATTTT. It translates to CSAPWAFSSLRDTQYF.

The rearrangement joins TRBV20-1 to TRBJ2-5; weak D call: TRBD2 (6 bases). Germline CDR1 and CDR2: DFQATT and SNEGSKA (reference sequence). This CDR3 is built from 13 residues. The V end lost 1 base, the J end lost 2 bases, and 8 bases lay between the germline ends. The CDR3 loop reads CSARGEVQETQYF. The CDR3 DNA is TGCAGTGCTAGAGGGGAGGTTCAAGAGACCCAGTACTTC.

This sequence joins TRBV20-1 and TRBJ1-5, with TRBD1 identical over 8 bases. With 5 bases clipped from V and 1 base from J, the junction kept 4 bases outside the gene matches. The germline V gene encodes CDR1 DFQATT and CDR2 SNEGSKA (reference sequence). The CDR3 runs to 14 residues. CDR3 protein: CSAQGAISNQPQHF. CDR3 bases: TGCAGTGCTCAGGGGGCTATAAGCAATCAGCCCCAGCATTTT.

This clonotype was counted between two and nine times. The chain couples TRBV20-1 to TRBJ2-4, with D perhaps matching TRBD2 (5 bases). The CDR3 covers 11 residues. V was shortened by 5 bases and J by 11 bases, with 13 bases between the two germline ends. Per germline, CDR1 DFQATT and CDR2 SNEGSKA (reference sequence). The DNA of the CDR3 is TGCAGTGCTGGGCGAGCGGTGGTTCAGTACTTC. Its translation is CSAGRAVVQYF.

This rearrangement joins TRBV4-1 to TRBJ1-2; D is possibly TRBD1 (5 bases). Germline CDR1 and CDR2: MGHRA and YSYEKL. Trimming removed 3 bases at V and 9 bases at J, with 17 bases between. The CDR3 extends over 14 amino acids. The CDR3 sequence is CASSHQGPLDSYTF. The CDR3 region has the DNA TGCGCCAGCAGCCACCAGGGCCCCCTGGATAGCTACACCTTC.

This clonotype was counted a few times. The rearrangement links TRBV7-2 to TRBJ2-2, with TRBD2 identical over 7 bases. CDR3 length equals 15 residues. The trim removed 8 bases at V and 1 base at J, leaving 7 bases unmatched. Germline V gene data show CDR1 as SGHTA and CDR2 as FQGNSA. The CDR3 bases are TGTGCCAGCCCCCCCGGGGAGGGGAACACCGGGGAGCTGTTTTTT. It is translated as CASPPGEGNTGELFF.

Here the CDR3 reads CAISERSYEQYF. The CDR3 DNA follows: TGTGCCATCAGTGAGCGCAGCTACGAGCAGTACTTC. This rearrangement joins TRBV10-3 to TRBJ2-7; D ambiguous. Germline loops: CDR1 ENHRY, CDR2 SYGVKD. CDR3 length equals 12 residues. V lost 2 bases and J 3 bases, leaving 5 bases between the germline ends.

This chain joins TRBV7-9 and TRBJ2-1; no definite D call. Germline CDR1 reads SEHNR; CDR2 reads FQNEAQ (reference sequence). The CDR3 has 12 residues. The V end lost 2 bases, the J end lost 8 bases, and 7 bases lay between the germline ends. The CDR3 nucleotides read TGTGCCAGCAGCTTATTGGCCTATGAGCAGTTCTTC. Residues: CASSLLAYEQFF.

This chain links TRBV5-1 with TRBJ2-1, with TRBD1 identical over 7 bases. The V gene end was trimmed by 3 bases and the J gene end by 5 bases; junction bases not matched to a gene: 2. Germline V gene sequence: CDR1 SGHRS, CDR2 YFSETQ. The CDR3 consists of 13 residues. CDR3 sequence reads: CASSSQGNNEQFF. CDR3 bases: TGCGCCAGCAGCTCACAGGGGAACAATGAGCAGTTCTTC.

There are many counts of this clonotype. The CDR3 protein is CASSPSPNTEAFF. CDR3 nucleotide sequence: TGCGCCAGCAGCCCATCCCCGAACACTGAAGCTTTCTTT. The chain is built from TRBV5-1 and TRBJ1-1; no definite D call. Germline V gene lookup returns CDR1 SGHRS and CDR2 YFSETQ. The V and J ends lost 4 bases and 1 base respectively, with 8 bases between them. CDR3 length equals 13 residues.

The chain couples TRBV3-1 to TRBJ1-5; TRBD1 aligns across 8 bases. CDR1 is LGHDT, CDR2 YNNKEL, per germline (reference sequence). J gave up 1 base and V 0 bases, and 17 bases lay outside the gene matches. This CDR3 has 21 residues. CDR3 sequence (DNA): TGTGCCAGCAGCCAAGACCGAAACAGGGGGGAGAGTGGTGAAAGCAATCAGCCCCAGCATTTT. The encoded protein is CASSQDRNRGESGESNQPQHF.